One and the same sample provided the 4 T cell receptor beta chains below, sequenced in a study of cytomegalovirus exposure and HLA in healthy donors (dated by TCRdb to the late 2010s). Library creation used the immunoSEQ multiplex PCR assay. A mixture of 60 forward primers for TCR Vbeta segments and 13 reverse primers for TCR Jbeta segments was used in the multiplex PCR. TCRdb provides this immuneACCESS table in a form limited to in-frame rearrangements. Some clones are lacking; in checked studies, under half of them reflect an unresolved V gene, and why the rest are absent is not known. This sample gives roughly 97,000 clones in total; approximately 76% of them show up just once. The leading ten clones occupy roughly 5.4% of the sample. Sequenced sample: PBMCs. These receptors were obtained from a woman between 18 and 30 years old in good health and CMV-seropositive.

The V gene is TRBV6-1, the J gene TRBJ1-1, with TRBD1 matching 8 bases. J lost 11 bases, V lost 2 bases, and 10 bases had no gene match. The CDR3 has 14 amino acids. CDR1 and CDR2 from the germline V gene are MNHNS and SASEGT. The CDR3 DNA is TGTGCCAGCAGTGAATATGTGGCAGGGGGCTCGGCTTTCTTT. Protein product: CASSEYVAGGSAFF.

This sequence joins TRBV14 and TRBJ2-1; D is unresolved. V lost 3 bases to trimming and J lost 8 bases, with 11 bases between them. Germline CDR1 SGHDN, CDR2 FVKESK. The CDR3 covers 13 residues. DNA for the CDR3: TGTGCCAGCAGCCATCCACTGCGCGATGAGCAGTTCTTC. It codes for CASSHPLRDEQFF.

The chain has TRBV15 and TRBJ2-7, with unresolved D. The V end lost 1 base, the J end lost 3 bases, and 7 bases lay between the germline ends. This CDR3 region has 13 residues. Looked up from germline, CDR1 is LNHNV and CDR2 is YYDKDF (reference sequence). This chain's CDR3 is CATSRGLVYEQYF. Here the CDR3 DNA reads TGTGCCACCAGCAGAGGGCTAGTCTACGAGCAGTACTTC.

This sequence joins TRBV7-9 and TRBJ2-5, with 8 bases that match TRBD2. The V gene's germline CDR1 is SEHNR and CDR2 FQNEAQ (reference sequence). This CDR3 comprises 15 residues. Germline trimming cut 8 bases from V and 5 bases from J; bases unmatched to any gene: 13. In nucleotides, the CDR3 is TGTGCCAGCTCGATAGCGGGACTATTGCGGGAGACCCAGTACTTC. Amino acid sequence: CASSIAGLLRETQYF. Filled out from reference TRBV7-9 and TRBJ2-5, the complete variable domain reads DTGVSQNPRHKITKRGQNVTFRCDPISEHNRLYWYRQTLGQGPEFLTYFQNEAQLEKSRLLSDRFSAERPKGSFSTLEIQRTEQGDSAMYLCASSIAGLLRETQYFGPGTRLLVL.